This T cell receptor beta chain derives from a study of blood T cell repertoires in COVID-19. Study background: Specimens from acute and convalescent COVID-19 originated in the United States, Italy and Spain. Nucleic acid was either cDNA or gDNA, and it came from T cells, B-cell-depleted T cells, or PBMCs.

V lost 4 bases, J lost 0 bases, and 12 bases lay in between. The V gene's germline CDR1 is MNHEY and CDR2 SVGAGI. This CDR3 is 15 amino acids long. The protocol was immunoSEQ multiplex PCR, while the TCRdb copy is restricted to in-frame clones and leaves out a portion. In the table there are 39,000 or so clones, 80% to 95% of which are singletons. The specimen sequenced was peripheral blood. The chain employs TRBV6-5 and TRBJ1-2; a weak D match, TRBD1 (5 bases). This TCR was recovered from a man aged 45 to 65 with active COVID-19. The CDR3 DNA is TGTGCCAGCAGTTCCCCGGACATCGCTAACTATGGCTACACCTTC. Amino acids: CASSSPDIANYGYTF.